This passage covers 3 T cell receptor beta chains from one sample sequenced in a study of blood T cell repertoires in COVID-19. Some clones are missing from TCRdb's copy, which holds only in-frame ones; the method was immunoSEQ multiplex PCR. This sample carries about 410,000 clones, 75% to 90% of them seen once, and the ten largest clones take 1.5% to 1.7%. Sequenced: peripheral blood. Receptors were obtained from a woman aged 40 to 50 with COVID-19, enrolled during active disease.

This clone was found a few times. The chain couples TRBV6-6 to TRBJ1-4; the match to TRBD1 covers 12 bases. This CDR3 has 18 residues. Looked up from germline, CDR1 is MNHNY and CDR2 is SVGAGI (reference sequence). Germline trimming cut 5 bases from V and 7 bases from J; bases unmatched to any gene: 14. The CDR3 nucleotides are TGTGCCAGCAGTCCAAGGGGGACAGGGGGCTCCCTATTTGAAAAACTGTTTTTT. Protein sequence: CASSPRGTGGSLFEKLFF.

Here the CDR3 DNA reads TGTGCCAGCAGCCCGGGACTAGCGGTCCCCAATGAGCAGTTCTTC. Its translation: CASSPGLAVPNEQFF. The V and J genes are TRBV7-2 and TRBJ2-1, with 11 bases aligning to TRBD2. Germline V gene sequence: CDR1 SGHTA, CDR2 FQGNSA. The CDR3 length is 15 residues. J was trimmed by 6 bases and V by 5 bases; bases with no gene match: 6.

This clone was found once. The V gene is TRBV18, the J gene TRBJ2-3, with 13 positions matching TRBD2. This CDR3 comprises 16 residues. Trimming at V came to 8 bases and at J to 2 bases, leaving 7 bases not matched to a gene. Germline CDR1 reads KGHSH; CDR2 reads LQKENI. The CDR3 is CASQGTSGNPTDTQYF. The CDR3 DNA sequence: TGTGCCAGCCAAGGGACTAGCGGGAACCCCACAGATACGCAGTATTTT.